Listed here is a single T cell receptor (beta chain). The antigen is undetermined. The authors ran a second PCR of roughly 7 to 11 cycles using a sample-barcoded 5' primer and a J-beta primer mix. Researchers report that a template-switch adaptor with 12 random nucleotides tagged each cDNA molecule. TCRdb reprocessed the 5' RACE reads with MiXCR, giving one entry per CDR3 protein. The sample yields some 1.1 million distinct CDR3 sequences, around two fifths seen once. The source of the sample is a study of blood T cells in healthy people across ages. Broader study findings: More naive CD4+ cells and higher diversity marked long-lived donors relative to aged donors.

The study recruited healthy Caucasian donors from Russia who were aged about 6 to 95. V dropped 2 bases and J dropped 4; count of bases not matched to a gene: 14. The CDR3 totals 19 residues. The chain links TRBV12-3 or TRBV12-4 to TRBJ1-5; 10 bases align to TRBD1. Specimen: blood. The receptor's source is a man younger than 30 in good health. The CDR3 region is CASSLRDRGRAGANQPQHF. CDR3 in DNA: TGTGCCAGCAGTTTACGGGACAGGGGTCGGGCGGGTGCGAATCAGCCCCAGCATTTT.